The clone carrying this TCR beta chain was observed a handful of times. The target antigen is unknown. This CDR3 has 14 amino acids. V gave up 2 bases and J gave up 4 bases, with 10 bases separating them. CDR1 is MNHEY and CDR2 is SMNVEV in the germline V gene (reference sequence). The PCR used 60 Vbeta and 13 Jbeta primers. Only in-frame clones appear in the TCRdb table, and some are missing; sequencing was by immunoSEQ multiplex PCR. The data hold about 130,000 clones, with roughly 18% observed a single time. These data originate in a study of cytomegalovirus exposure and HLA in healthy donors. Whole-study context: Most genotyped donors, 65% to 90% of some 400, had Caucasian-associated genetic ancestry. Regarding the study as a whole: TRBV6-2, TRBV6-3 and some other V segments were excluded as indistinguishable.

The chain is built from TRBV27 and TRBJ2-3; possible D gene TRBD2, 5 bases. The receptor comes from a female donor in good health and CMV-seropositive. Specimen: PBMCs. CDR3 residues: CASSLEVRADTQYF. CDR3 nucleotide sequence: TGTGCCAGCAGTTTAGAGGTGAGGGCAGATACGCAGTATTTT.